This is a list of T cell receptor beta chains from one sample in a study of CD8 T cells in Susac syndrome. TCRdb ran MiXCR on the immunoSEQ multiplex PCR reads and lists one entry per CDR3 protein. The sample carries about 110,000 distinct CDR3 sequences, roughly 97% recorded once. The sample comprised CD4+ T cells from PBMCs. These receptors all come from a human donor in good health. Both conserved end residues are part of each CDR3. Fields, in order: D gene, J gene, clone size, V gene, CDR3 protein, CDR3 DNA. A D gene is named only where the DNA matches it firmly. Size is stated for part of the rows, as once, few or many counts, or as a class when the clone is expanded.

>NA|TRBJ2-1|NA|TRBV5-4
CASSFTVNNEQFF
TGTGCCAGCAGTTTTACAGTTAACAATGAGCAGTTCTTC
>NA|TRBJ1-2|NA|TRBV7-9
CASSFETFGYTF
TGTGCCAGCAGCTTCGAGACATTTGGCTACACCTTC
>TRBD2|TRBJ2-5|NA|TRBV27
CASSERLAGRETQYF
TGTGCCAGCAGTGAAAGACTAGCGGGACGAGAGACCCAGTACTTC
>TRBD2|TRBJ2-1|NA|TRBV20-1
CSAAIPGLPSYNEQFF
TGCAGTGCAGCCATTCCGGGACTACCATCCTACAATGAGCAGTTCTTC
>NA|TRBJ1-2|NA|TRBV6-5
CASTPGQSGGYTF
TGTGCCAGCACCCCCGGACAGTCAGGCGGCTACACCTTC
>TRBD2|TRBJ2-3|NA|TRBV5-1
CASSAGGVEDTQYF
TGCGCCAGCAGCGCCGGGGGGGTGGAAGATACGCAGTATTTT
>NA|TRBJ1-1|NA|TRBV25-1
CASSEWWGREAFF
TGTGCCAGCAGTGAATGGTGGGGCCGTGAAGCTTTCTTT
>TRBD2|TRBJ2-7|NA|TRBV20-1
CSARDRLAGAHEQYF
TGCAGTGCTAGAGATAGACTAGCGGGAGCCCACGAGCAGTACTTC
>NA|TRBJ2-3|NA|TRBV3-1
CASSQVGVRTQYF
TGTGCCAGCAGCCAAGTCGGGGTAAGGACGCAGTATTTT
>NA|TRBJ1-1|NA|TRBV19
CASSRVARTEAFF
TGTGCCAGTAGCAGGGTGGCACGCACTGAAGCTTTCTTT
>NA|TRBJ2-5|NA|TRBV4-1
CASSHTRGETQYF
TGCGCCAGCAGCCACACTAGGGGTGAGACCCAGTACTTC
>TRBD1|TRBJ2-3|NA|TRBV24-1
CATSDRGRTDTQYF
TGTGCCACCAGTGACAGGGGGCGCACAGATACGCAGTATTTT
>NA|TRBJ1-5|once|TRBV12-3/TRBV12-4
CASHGDGNQPQHF
TGTGCCAGCCACGGGGACGGGAATCAGCCCCAGCATTTT
>NA|TRBJ2-7|NA|TRBV28
CASSPRGPDSYEQYF
TGTGCCAGCAGCCCGCGAGGTCCCGACTCCTACGAGCAGTACTTC
>NA|TRBJ2-1|NA|TRBV24-1
CATSDLAYNEQFF
TGTGCCACCAGTGACCTGGCATACAATGAGCAGTTCTTC
>TRBD1|TRBJ2-1|NA|TRBV7-9
CASGLDRGLWPYNEQFF
TGTGCCAGCGGCCTAGACAGGGGGCTATGGCCCTACAATGAGCAGTTCTTC
>TRBD2|TRBJ2-7|NA|TRBV7-9
CASSLAWTSGSYEQYF
TGTGCCAGCAGCTTAGCGTGGACTAGCGGTTCCTACGAGCAGTACTTC
>NA|TRBJ2-7|NA|TRBV28
CASSLFLRGRFYEQYF
TGTGCCAGCAGTTTATTTCTCAGGGGCAGGTTCTACGAGCAGTACTTC
>TRBD2|TRBJ2-1|NA|TRBV28
CASSSREAGAYNEQFF
TGTGCCAGCAGTTCCCGGGAAGCGGGAGCCTACAATGAGCAGTTCTTC
>NA|TRBJ1-2|NA|TRBV4-1
CASRQGEYGYTF
TGCGCCAGCAGACAGGGAGAATATGGCTACACCTTC
>TRBD2|TRBJ2-7|NA|TRBV12-3/TRBV12-4
CASRSSGGSYEQYF
TGTGCCAGCAGGAGCTCGGGAGGGTCCTACGAGCAGTACTTC
>NA|TRBJ2-5|NA|TRBV13
CASSSGDQETQYF
TGTGCCAGCAGTTCCGGGGACCAAGAGACCCAGTACTTC
>NA|TRBJ1-2|NA|TRBV5-1
CASSVQQGAGGYTF
TGCGCCAGCAGCGTCCAACAGGGAGCAGGGGGCTACACCTTC
>NA|TRBJ2-2|NA|TRBV24-1
CATGGRGELFF
TGTGCCACCGGGGGCCGCGGGGAGCTGTTTTTT
>NA|TRBJ1-1|NA|TRBV29-1
CSGNRVNTEAFF
TGCAGCGGTAACAGGGTGAACACTGAAGCTTTCTTT
>TRBD2|TRBJ2-1|NA|TRBV15
CATAGGTSGRASYNEQFF
TGTGCCACCGCAGGCGGGACTAGCGGGAGGGCCTCCTACAATGAGCAGTTCTTC
>TRBD1|TRBJ2-3|NA|TRBV6-1
CASSIARGPRQYF
TGTGCCAGCAGTATCGCGAGGGGGCCGAGGCAGTATTTT
>TRBD1|TRBJ2-7|NA|TRBV20-1
CSAKRDSSHEQYF
TGCAGTGCTAAACGGGACAGCAGCCACGAGCAGTACTTC
>NA|TRBJ1-4|once|TRBV18
CASSPIPGSVMSKLFF
TGTGCCAGCTCACCAATCCCGGGGTCCGTAATGAGTAAACTGTTTTTT
>NA|TRBJ1-4|NA|TRBV2
CASRRDQGEKLFF
TGTGCCAGCAGGAGGGACCAAGGGGAAAAACTGTTTTTT
>TRBD2|TRBJ2-5|NA|TRBV5-1
CASSRGLAGEETQYF
TGCGCCAGCAGCCGTGGACTAGCGGGAGAAGAGACCCAGTACTTC
>NA|TRBJ2-5|NA|TRBV5-4
CASSVGGPQETQYF
TGTGCCAGCAGCGTCGGGGGACCCCAAGAGACCCAGTACTTC
>TRBD2|TRBJ2-5|NA|TRBV7-2
CASRLAGGALGETQYF
TGTGCCAGCAGGCTAGCCGGGGGGGCTCTCGGAGAGACCCAGTACTTC